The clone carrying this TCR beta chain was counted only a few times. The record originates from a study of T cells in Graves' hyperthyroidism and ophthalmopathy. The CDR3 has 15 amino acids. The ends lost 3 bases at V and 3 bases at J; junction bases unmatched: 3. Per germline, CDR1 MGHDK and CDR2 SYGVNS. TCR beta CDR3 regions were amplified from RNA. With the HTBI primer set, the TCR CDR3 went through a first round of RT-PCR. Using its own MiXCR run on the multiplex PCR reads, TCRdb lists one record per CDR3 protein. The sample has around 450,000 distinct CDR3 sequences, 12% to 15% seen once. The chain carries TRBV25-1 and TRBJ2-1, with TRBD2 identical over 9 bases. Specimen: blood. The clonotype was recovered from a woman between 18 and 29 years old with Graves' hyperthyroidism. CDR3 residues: CASSEVAGDYNEQFF. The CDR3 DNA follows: TGTGCCAGCAGTGAGGTAGCGGGAGACTACAATGAGCAGTTCTTC.